The subject of this entry is one T cell receptor (beta chain). This specimen comes from a study of cytomegalovirus exposure and HLA in healthy donors. The primer mix had 60 Vbeta and 13 Jbeta primers. The repertoire was sequenced with immunoSEQ multiplex PCR; TCRdb's copy has only in-frame clones and lacks some. The repertoire holds over 110,000 clones, with under 90% as singletons. Germline trimming cut 3 bases from V and 2 bases from J; bases unmatched to any gene: 3. The CDR3 runs 15 residues. In germline, CDR1 is GTSNPN, CDR2 SVGIG (reference sequence). The receptor's source is a male donor in good health and CMV-seronegative. Sequencing was done on a sample of PBMCs. The gene calls are TRBV30 and TRBJ2-3; 12 nucleotides match TRBD2. The CDR3 DNA reads as TGTGCCTGGAGGCTAGCGGGAGGGATCACAGATACGCAGTATTTT. Encoded protein: CAWRLAGGITDTQYF.